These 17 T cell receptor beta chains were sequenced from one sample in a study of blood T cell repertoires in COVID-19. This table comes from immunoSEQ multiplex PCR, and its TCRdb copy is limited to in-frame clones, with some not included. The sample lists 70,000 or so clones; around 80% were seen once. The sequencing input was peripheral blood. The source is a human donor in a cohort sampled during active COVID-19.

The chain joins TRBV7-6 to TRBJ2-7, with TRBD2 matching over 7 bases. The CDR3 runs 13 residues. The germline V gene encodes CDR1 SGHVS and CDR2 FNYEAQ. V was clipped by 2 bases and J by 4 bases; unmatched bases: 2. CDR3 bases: TGTGCCAGCAGCTTAAGCGGGGCATACGAGCAGTACTTC. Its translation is CASSLSGAYEQYF.

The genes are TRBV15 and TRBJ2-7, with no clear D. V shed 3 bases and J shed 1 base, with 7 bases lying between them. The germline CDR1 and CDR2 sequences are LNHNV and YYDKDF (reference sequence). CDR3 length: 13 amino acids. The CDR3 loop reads CATSRQLSYEQYF. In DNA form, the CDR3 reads TGTGCCACCAGCAGGCAGTTATCCTACGAGCAGTACTTC. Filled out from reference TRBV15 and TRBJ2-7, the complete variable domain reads DAMVIQNPRYQVTQFGKPVTLSCSQTLNHNVMYWYQQKSSQAPKLLFHYYDKDFNNEADTPDNFQSRRPNTSFCFLDIRSPGLGDTAMYLCATSRQLSYEQYFGPGTRLTVT.

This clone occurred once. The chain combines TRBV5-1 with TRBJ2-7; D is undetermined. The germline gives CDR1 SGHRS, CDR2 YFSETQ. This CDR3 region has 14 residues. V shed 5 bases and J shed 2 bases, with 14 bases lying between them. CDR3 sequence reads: CASREEIQTYEQYF. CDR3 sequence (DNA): TGCGCCAGCAGAGAAGAAATCCAGACCTACGAGCAGTACTTC.

CDR3 amino acids: CASSLAGALLGEQYF. In DNA form, the CDR3 reads TGTGCCAGCAGCTTAGCGGGAGCCCTATTGGGGGAGCAGTACTTC. The rearrangement links TRBV11-2 to TRBJ2-7; possibly TRBD2 for D (6 bases). Germline V CDR1 and CDR2: SGHAT, FQNNGV. With 1 base removed from V and 7 bases from J, the gap between germline ends came to 17 bases. CDR3 length equals 15 residues. Supplemented by reference TRBV11-2 and TRBJ2-7, the full variable domain reads EAGVAQSPRYKIIEKRQSVAFWCNPISGHATLYWYQQILGQGPKLLIQFQNNGVVDDSQLPKDRFSAERLKGVDSTLKIQPAKLEDSAVYLCASSLAGALLGEQYFGPGTRLTVT.

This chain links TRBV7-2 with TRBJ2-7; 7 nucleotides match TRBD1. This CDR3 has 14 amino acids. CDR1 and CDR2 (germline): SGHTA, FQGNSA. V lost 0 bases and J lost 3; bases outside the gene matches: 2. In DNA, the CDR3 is TGTGCCAGCAGCTTAGCTGGGACAGACTACGAGCAGTACTTC. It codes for CASSLAGTDYEQYF.

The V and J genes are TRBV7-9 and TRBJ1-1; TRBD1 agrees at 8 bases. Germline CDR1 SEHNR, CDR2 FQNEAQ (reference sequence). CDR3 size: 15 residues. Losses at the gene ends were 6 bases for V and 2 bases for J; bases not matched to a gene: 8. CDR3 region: CASRAGGAANTEAFF. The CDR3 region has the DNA TGTGCCAGCAGGGCAGGGGGCGCCGCAAACACTGAAGCTTTCTTT.

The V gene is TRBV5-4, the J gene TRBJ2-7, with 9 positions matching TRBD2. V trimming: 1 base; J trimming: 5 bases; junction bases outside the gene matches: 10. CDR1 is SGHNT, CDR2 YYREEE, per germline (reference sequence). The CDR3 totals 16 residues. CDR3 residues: CASSLPPASGAHEQYF. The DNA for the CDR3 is TGTGCCAGCAGCTTGCCCCCCGCTAGCGGGGCCCACGAGCAGTACTTC.

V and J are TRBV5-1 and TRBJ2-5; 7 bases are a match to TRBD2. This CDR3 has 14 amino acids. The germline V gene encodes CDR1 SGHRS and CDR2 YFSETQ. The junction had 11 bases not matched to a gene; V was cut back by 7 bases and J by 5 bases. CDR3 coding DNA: TGCGCCAGCCGCCTTCGCGGGGGAAGCGAGACCCAGTACTTC. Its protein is CASRLRGGSETQYF.

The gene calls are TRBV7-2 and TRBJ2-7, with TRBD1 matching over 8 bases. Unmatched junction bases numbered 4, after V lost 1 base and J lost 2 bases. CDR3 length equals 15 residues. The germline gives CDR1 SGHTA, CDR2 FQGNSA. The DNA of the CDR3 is TGTGCCAGCAGCTTAGGGCGACAGGGGACCTACGAGCAGTACTTC. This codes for CASSLGRQGTYEQYF.

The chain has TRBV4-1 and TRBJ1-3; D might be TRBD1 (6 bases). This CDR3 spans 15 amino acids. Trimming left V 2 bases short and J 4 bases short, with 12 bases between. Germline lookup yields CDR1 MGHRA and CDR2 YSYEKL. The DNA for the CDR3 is TGCGCCAGCAGCCAATCCAGACAGGACGGAAACACCATATATTTT. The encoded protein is CASSQSRQDGNTIYF.

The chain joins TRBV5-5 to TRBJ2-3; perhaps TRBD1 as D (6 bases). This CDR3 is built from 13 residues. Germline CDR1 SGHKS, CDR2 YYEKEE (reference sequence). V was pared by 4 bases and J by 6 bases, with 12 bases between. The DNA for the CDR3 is TGTGCCAGCAGCCGAGAAAGGGGGGATACGCAGTATTTT. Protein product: CASSRERGDTQYF.

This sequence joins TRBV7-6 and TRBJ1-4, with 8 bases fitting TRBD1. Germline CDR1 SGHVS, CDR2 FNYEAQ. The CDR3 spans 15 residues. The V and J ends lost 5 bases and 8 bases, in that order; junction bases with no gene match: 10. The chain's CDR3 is CASSLIQGVGEKLFF. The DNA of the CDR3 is TGTGCCAGCAGCCTAATACAGGGGGTAGGAGAAAAACTGTTTTTT.

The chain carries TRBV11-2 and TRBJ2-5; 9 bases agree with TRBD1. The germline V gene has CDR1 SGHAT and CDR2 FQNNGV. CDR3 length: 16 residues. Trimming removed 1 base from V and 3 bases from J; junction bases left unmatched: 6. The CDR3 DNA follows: TGTGCCAGCAGCTTAGCCCTAGGACAGGGGAAAGAGACCCAGTACTTC. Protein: CASSLALGQGKETQYF.

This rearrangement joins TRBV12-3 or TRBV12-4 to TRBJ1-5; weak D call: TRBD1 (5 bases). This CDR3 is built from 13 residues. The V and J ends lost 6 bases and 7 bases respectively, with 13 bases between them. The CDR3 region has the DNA TGTGCCAGCAGGTGGGGGGATCGGCAGCCCCAGCATTTT. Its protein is CASRWGDRQPQHF.

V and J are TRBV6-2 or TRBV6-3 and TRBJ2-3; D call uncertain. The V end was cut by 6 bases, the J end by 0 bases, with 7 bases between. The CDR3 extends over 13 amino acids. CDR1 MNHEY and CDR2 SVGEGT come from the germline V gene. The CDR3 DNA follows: TGTGCCAGCAGGCCTACTAGCACAGATACGCAGTATTTT. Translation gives CASRPTSTDTQYF.

CDR3 sequence: CASKNRGQPGGLNTEAFF. The CDR3 nucleotides are TGTGCCAGTAAAAACCGGGGACAGCCAGGCGGTTTAAACACTGAAGCTTTCTTT. The J gene is TRBJ1-1, the V gene TRBV19; 7 nucleotides match TRBD1. V trimming: 7 bases; J trimming: 2 bases; junction bases outside the gene matches: 19. CDR3 size: 18 residues. Germline values: CDR1 LNHDA, CDR2 SQIVND (reference sequence).

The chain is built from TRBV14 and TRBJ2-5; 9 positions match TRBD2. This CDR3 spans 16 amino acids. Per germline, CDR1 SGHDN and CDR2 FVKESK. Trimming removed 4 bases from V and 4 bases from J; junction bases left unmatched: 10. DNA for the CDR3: TGTGCCAGCAGCCCCCTAATGGGACTAGCCGGAGAGACCCAGTACTTC. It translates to CASSPLMGLAGETQYF.